This T cell receptor (beta chain) was identified during a study of blood T cell repertoires in COVID-19. As for the study in general: The origin of the acute and convalescent COVID-19 samples was the United States, Italy and Spain. Nucleic acid was either cDNA or gDNA, and it came from T cells, B-cell-depleted T cells, or PBMCs.

This clone was detected a few times. Per the authors' pipeline: Estimated nucleated cell counts came from reference gene primer amplification. Here immunoSEQ multiplex PCR was the method, and the copy in TCRdb shows in-frame clones only, minus some. V, J and clone size derive from that table, while D and trimming were established from the DNA sequence. This table holds 100,000 to 150,000 clones, around 80% found once. Seattle researchers signed up patients amid active infection and tracked them longitudinally. The CDR3 has 15 amino acids. CDR1 DFQATT and CDR2 SNEGSKA come from the germline V gene (reference sequence). V was shortened by 3 bases and J by 0 bases, with 14 bases between the two germline ends.

The sequence was obtained from a man aged 25-40 years with COVID-19, enrolled during active disease. The specimen sequenced was peripheral blood. V and J are TRBV20-1 and TRBJ1-1, with a tentative D call TRBD1 (5 bases). The CDR3 sequence: CSASWGGRMNTEAFF. The DNA of the CDR3 is TGCAGTGCTAGTTGGGGCGGCAGGATGAACACTGAAGCTTTCTTT.